These T cell receptor beta chains were read from a single sample in a study of T cell responses to AZD1222 COVID-19 vaccine. The data were produced by immunoSEQ multiplex PCR, yet TCRdb's version contains in-frame clones alone and is incomplete. This repertoire shows fewer than 200,000 clones, around nine tenths found once; its top ten account for 1.6%. The sample in question was peripheral blood, obtained on day 0 of AZD1222 vaccination. Receptor source: an adult in good health. The CDR3 runs from the conserved cysteine through the conserved F or W. Fields, in order: D gene, V gene, J gene, clone size, CDR3 protein, CDR3 DNA. D genes are given only for firm matches. A row's size may be missing; if present it is once, few, many or a size class.

NA	TRBV5-1	TRBJ1-1	NA	CASSLEGTEAFF	TGCGCCAGCAGCTTGGAAGGGACTGAAGCTTTCTTT
NA	TRBV3-1/TRBV3-2	TRBJ1-6	NA	CASSQALGNNSPLHF	TGTGCCAGCAGCCAAGCCCTGGGGAATAATTCACCCCTCCACTTT
NA	TRBV9	TRBJ1-1	NA	CASSPRQGNTEAFF	TGTGCCAGCAGCCCACGCCAAGGAAACACTGAAGCTTTCTTT
NA	TRBV7-9	TRBJ1-5	NA	CASSSYGGATNQPQHF	TGTGCCAGCAGCTCCTACGGGGGGGCCACCAATCAGCCCCAGCATTTT
TRBD1	TRBV5-5	TRBJ1-6	once	CASSSRIDRVISPLHF	TGTGCCAGCAGTTCCCGGATCGACAGGGTAATCTCACCCCTCCACTTT
TRBD2	TRBV9	TRBJ2-1	NA	CASSANLAGASGEQFF	TGTGCCAGCAGCGCCAACCTAGCGGGAGCGTCCGGTGAGCAGTTCTTC
NA	TRBV27	TRBJ1-5	NA	CASSSGAGNQPQHF	TGTGCCAGCAGTTCCGGGGCCGGAAATCAGCCCCAGCATTTT
NA	TRBV30	TRBJ1-1	NA	CAWSVKQNTEAFF	TGTGCCTGGAGTGTAAAACAGAACACTGAAGCTTTCTTT
TRBD1	TRBV7-2	TRBJ1-5	NA	CASSLGQGAGNQPQHF	TGTGCCAGCAGCTTGGGACAGGGGGCGGGCAATCAGCCCCAGCATTTT
NA	TRBV28	TRBJ1-6	NA	CASSLQGWDSPLHF	TGTGCCAGCAGTTTACAGGGGTGGGATTCACCCCTCCACTTT
TRBD1	TRBV29-1	TRBJ1-1	NA	CSARQGGVEAFF	TGCAGCGCTCGACAGGGGGGGGTTGAAGCTTTCTTT
TRBD1	TRBV3-1/TRBV3-2	TRBJ1-6	NA	CASSHDRGPSPLHF	TGTGCCAGCAGCCATGACAGGGGGCCCTCACCCCTCCACTTT
NA	TRBV19	TRBJ1-5	NA	CASSQDKGYSNQPQHF	TGTGCCAGTAGTCAGGACAAGGGGTATAGCAATCAGCCCCAGCATTTT
TRBD1	TRBV6-6	TRBJ2-2	NA	CASSQGADTGELFF	TGTGCCAGCAGTCAGGGGGCGGACACCGGGGAGCTGTTTTTT
NA	TRBV6-1	TRBJ1-4	few	CASSENGGLGEKLFF	TGTGCCAGCAGTGAGAACGGGGGGTTGGGTGAAAAACTGTTTTTT
TRBD2	TRBV20-1	TRBJ2-7	NA	CSASHPRTSGTRGEQYF	TGCAGTGCTAGTCACCCCAGGACTAGCGGGACCAGGGGCGAGCAGTACTTC
TRBD2	TRBV28	TRBJ2-2	NA	CASSPKRGVTGELFF	TGTGCCAGCAGTCCAAAGCGGGGGGTGACCGGGGAGCTGTTTTTT
TRBD1	TRBV30	TRBJ2-2	NA	CAWGTGGTGELFF	TGTGCCTGGGGTACAGGGGGCACCGGGGAGCTGTTTTTT
NA	TRBV10-3	TRBJ1-4	NA	CAIRPGQGTKLFF	TGTGCCATCCGACCTGGGCAGGGGACGAAACTGTTTTTT
NA	TRBV7-3	TRBJ1-1	NA	CASSSNPGAEAFF	TGTGCCAGCAGTTCGAACCCGGGCGCTGAAGCTTTCTTT
NA	TRBV5-4	TRBJ1-1	NA	CASSLLDSTEAFF	TGTGCCAGCAGCTTGCTGGATAGCACTGAAGCTTTCTTT
NA	TRBV5-6	TRBJ2-7	NA	CASSLVEDTYEQYF	TGTGCCAGCAGCTTGGTTGAGGATACCTACGAGCAGTACTTC
NA	TRBV19	TRBJ1-6	NA	CASSIGPGVWDSPLHF	TGTGCCAGTAGTATAGGTCCGGGAGTATGGGATTCACCCCTCCACTTT
NA	TRBV6-5	TRBJ1-1	NA	CVSQWGSNTEAFF	TGTGTCAGCCAGTGGGGCTCGAACACTGAAGCTTTCTTT
TRBD1	TRBV6-1	TRBJ1-2	NA	CASSETGGLGYTF	TGTGCCAGCAGTGAGACAGGGGGTCTTGGCTACACCTTC
NA	TRBV7-2	TRBJ1-1	few	CASSPYGKNTEAFF	TGTGCCAGCAGCCCCTACGGAAAGAACACTGAAGCTTTCTTT
NA	TRBV6-5	TRBJ2-1	NA	CASSYGGLAYNEQFF	TGTGCCAGCAGTTACGGGGGCCTGGCCTACAATGAGCAGTTCTTC
NA	TRBV28	TRBJ2-7	NA	CASSLGVSSEQYF	TGTGCCAGCAGTTTAGGGGTTTCCAGCGAGCAGTACTTC
NA	TRBV7-2	TRBJ1-1	few	CASSITGNTEAFF	TGTGCCAGCAGCATTACAGGGAACACTGAAGCTTTCTTT
NA	TRBV28	TRBJ1-3	NA	CASSPSGDGNTIYF	TGTGCCAGCAGTCCCTCGGGTGACGGAAACACCATATATTTT
TRBD1	TRBV6-5	TRBJ1-1	NA	CASRDRGARVTEAFF	TGTGCCAGCAGAGACAGGGGGGCTCGAGTCACTGAAGCTTTCTTT
NA	TRBV10-1	TRBJ1-6	NA	CASSTGLSPLHF	TGCGCCAGCAGTACGGGATTATCACCCCTCCACTTT
TRBD1	TRBV11-2	TRBJ1-1	NA	CASSLGSGTGNTEAFF	TGTGCCAGCAGCTTAGGTTCCGGGACAGGAAACACTGAAGCTTTCTTT
TRBD2	TRBV9	TRBJ2-1	NA	CASSGGRGYEQFF	TGTGCCAGCAGCGGAGGGAGGGGCTATGAGCAGTTCTTC
NA	TRBV12-3/TRBV12-4	TRBJ2-2	NA	CASSLSGGRELFF	TGTGCCAGCAGTTTATCCGGGGGCCGGGAGCTGTTTTTT
TRBD1	TRBV11-2	TRBJ1-1	NA	CASSLDRFGPRGTEAFF	TGTGCCAGCAGCTTAGACCGCTTCGGACCCAGGGGGACTGAAGCTTTCTTT
NA	TRBV30	TRBJ2-7	NA	CAWSPGQIYEQYF	TGTGCCTGGAGTCCCGGACAGATCTACGAGCAGTACTTC
TRBD2	TRBV7-2	TRBJ2-2	NA	CASSSVPAGATNTGELFF	TGTGCCAGCAGCTCGGTGCCAGCGGGGGCTACAAACACCGGGGAGCTGTTTTTT
TRBD2	TRBV28	TRBJ2-7	NA	CASNPGRAGASEQYF	TGTGCCAGCAACCCCGGGCGAGCGGGAGCTTCCGAGCAGTACTTC
NA	TRBV9	TRBJ2-2	NA	CASRVAANTGELFF	TGTGCCAGCAGGGTAGCGGCGAACACCGGGGAGCTGTTTTTT
NA	TRBV24-1	TRBJ1-1	NA	CATSDVGTTEAFF	TGTGCCACCAGTGATGTGGGTACGACTGAAGCTTTCTTT
TRBD2	TRBV9	TRBJ2-1	NA	CASGRGLAGHNEQFF	TGTGCCAGCGGCCGTGGGCTAGCGGGTCACAATGAGCAGTTCTTC
NA	TRBV28	TRBJ2-5	NA	CASSGRLGIYQETQYF	TGTGCCAGCAGTGGCCGACTAGGCATCTACCAAGAGACCCAGTACTTC
NA	TRBV19	TRBJ2-1	once	CASSILISSYNEQFF	TGTGCCAGTAGTATACTAATTAGCTCCTACAATGAGCAGTTCTTC
TRBD2	TRBV4-1	TRBJ2-5	NA	CASSLVLAGGFGQETQYF	TGCGCCAGCAGCCTCGTTCTAGCGGGGGGCTTTGGCCAAGAGACCCAGTACTTC
NA	TRBV6-5	TRBJ2-7	NA	CASKRPVAAYEQYF	TGTGCCAGCAAACGGCCGGTGGCGGCCTACGAGCAGTACTTC
TRBD1	TRBV7-3	TRBJ2-2	NA	CASSDPGQRVGAGELFF	TGTGCCAGCAGCGACCCGGGACAGAGAGTCGGAGCCGGGGAGCTGTTTTTT
NA	TRBV5-1	TRBJ2-2	NA	CASTSAGANTGELFF	TGCGCCAGCACCTCGGCAGGAGCGAACACCGGGGAGCTGTTTTTT
NA	TRBV11-3	TRBJ2-3	NA	CASSLSWTDTQYF	TGTGCCAGCAGCTTGTCTTGGACAGATACGCAGTATTTT
NA	TRBV30	TRBJ1-1	NA	CAWRPDPSEKAFF	TGTGCCTGGAGGCCTGACCCCTCCGAAAAGGCTTTCTTT
TRBD1	TRBV5-1	TRBJ2-2	NA	CASSLTGGVTGELFF	TGCGCCAGCAGCTTGACAGGGGGCGTCACCGGGGAGCTGTTTTTT
TRBD1	TRBV28	TRBJ1-1	NA	CASRWTGDMNTEAFF	TGTGCCAGCAGGTGGACAGGAGACATGAACACTGAAGCTTTCTTT
NA	TRBV6-5	TRBJ1-2	NA	CASNRQDYGYTF	TGTGCCAGCAACAGACAAGACTATGGCTACACCTTC